Below, 8 T cell receptor beta chains from the same sample are listed, as sequenced in a study of blood T cell repertoires in COVID-19 (dated by TCRdb to about 2020). The library was made by the immunoSEQ multiplex PCR assay. Here the immuneACCESS table is served through TCRdb, limited to in-frame sequences with V and J called. Missing clones are a known gap in these copies; in checked studies unresolved V genes cover under half, and the rest lacks a known reason. Counted in this sample were approximately 65,000 clones; about nine tenths of them appeared once. Under 6.5% of the sample rests with the top ten. Sequenced material: peripheral blood. All receptors derive from a woman aged 18-30 years with acute or convalescent COVID-19.

V and J are TRBV9 and TRBJ2-1; 11 bases fit TRBD2. The CDR3 runs to 15 residues. The J segment lost 2 bases and the V segment lost 3 bases, leaving 1 base of the junction unmatched. Per germline, CDR1 SGDLS and CDR2 YYNGEE. CDR3 bases: TGTGCCAGCAGCGATAGCGGGAGGGCCTACAATGAGCAGTTCTTC. Its translation: CASSDSGRAYNEQFF.

V is TRBV19 and J is TRBJ2-7, with 11 bases aligning to TRBD1. The CDR3 runs to 15 residues. V trimming: 8 bases; J trimming: 1 base; junction bases outside the gene matches: 7. Per germline, CDR1 LNHDA and CDR2 SQIVND (reference sequence). CDR3 DNA sequence: TGTGCCAGTGGACCGGGACAGGGGGTTTCCTACGAGCAGTACTTC. It codes for CASGPGQGVSYEQYF.

The chain employs TRBV5-1 and TRBJ1-1, with 7 bases fitting TRBD1. The germline CDR1 and CDR2 sequences are SGHRS and YFSETQ. The CDR3 spans 14 residues. The ends lost 3 bases at V and 3 bases at J; junction bases unmatched: 5. CDR3 sequence reads: CASSWTGQHTEAFF. The CDR3 nucleotides read TGCGCCAGCAGCTGGACAGGTCAACACACTGAAGCTTTCTTT.

This clone occurred once. Other nucleotide sequences in the sample specify the same CDR3. The chain employs TRBV18 and TRBJ2-5, with a weak D call TRBD1 (6 bases). CDR3 length: 14 amino acids. CDR1 KGHSH and CDR2 LQKENI come from the germline V gene. V lost 3 bases and J 4 bases, leaving 12 bases between the germline ends. The CDR3 nucleotides read TGTGCCAGCTCACCGACCGGGACACGAGAGACCCAGTACTTC. Translating gives CASSPTGTRETQYF.

The J gene is TRBJ1-1, the V gene TRBV5-1; D gene ambiguous. V lost 0 bases, J lost 1 base, and 10 bases lay in between. This CDR3 spans 15 amino acids. Germline CDR1 is SGHRS and CDR2 is YFSETQ. CDR3 loop: CASSLAGGKNTEAFF. CDR3 bases: TGCGCCAGCAGCTTGGCCGGCGGTAAGAACACTGAAGCTTTCTTT.

The J gene is TRBJ2-5, the V gene TRBV29-1, with a tentative D call TRBD1 (5 bases). The CDR3 loop spans 12 amino acids. Germline assignment: CDR1 SQVTM and CDR2 ANQGSEA. Trimming removed 7 bases from V and 3 bases from J, with 12 bases in between. The CDR3 sequence: CSASLGEETQYF. The CDR3 DNA is TGCAGCGCAAGTCTAGGGGAAGAGACCCAGTACTTC.

The chain joins TRBV10-3 to TRBJ1-5; no clear D. This CDR3 is built from 15 residues. V lost 4 bases to trimming and J lost 0 bases, with 10 bases between them. The germline gives CDR1 ENHRY, CDR2 SYGVKD. CDR3 coding DNA: TGTGCCATCAGTGCTACAGCCTATAGCAATCAGCCCCAGCATTTT. It encodes CAISATAYSNQPQHF.

The gene calls are TRBV7-2 and TRBJ2-7, with 9 bases fitting TRBD2. V lost 1 base and J lost 6; bases outside the gene matches: 7. This CDR3 region has 15 residues. Germline V gene data show CDR1 as SGHTA and CDR2 as FQGNSA. CDR3 region: CASSLEAGGSAEQYF. CDR3 bases: TGTGCCAGCAGCTTAGAAGCGGGAGGATCCGCCGAGCAGTACTTC.